This note documents a single T cell receptor (beta chain) sequence. Its antigen is undetermined. The data belong to a study of breast tumors, draining lymph nodes, adjacent tissues. A single record per CDR3 protein comes from TCRdb applying MiXCR to the multiplex PCR reads. The sample includes about 120,000 distinct CDR3 sequences, nearly 20% of them seen just once. Study-wide points: Most tumor T cells seemingly derive from lymph node, then expand in tumor. Tumor TCR diversity was below lymph nodes but above nontumor tissue. Compared with basal-like, luminal-like tumors shared significantly more repertoire with nontumor tissue. Tumor T cell lymph node origin was a supported hypothesis, not proven.

Samples came from axillary lymph nodes draining the breast cancer. The source is a female donor with breast cancer. Some clones in this sample may be carry-over from other donors' samples. Sequences were obtained from axillary lymph node tissue.

The CDR3 sequence: CASSETGGSSGANVLTF. DNA for the CDR3: TGCGCCAGCAGCGAGACAGGGGGGAGCTCTGGGGCCAACGTCCTGACTTTC. V and J are TRBV5-1 and TRBJ2-6; 9 bases map to TRBD1. J gave up 0 bases and V 4 bases, and 5 bases lay outside the gene matches. The CDR3 consists of 17 residues. From germline, CDR1 is SGHRS and CDR2 YFSETQ.